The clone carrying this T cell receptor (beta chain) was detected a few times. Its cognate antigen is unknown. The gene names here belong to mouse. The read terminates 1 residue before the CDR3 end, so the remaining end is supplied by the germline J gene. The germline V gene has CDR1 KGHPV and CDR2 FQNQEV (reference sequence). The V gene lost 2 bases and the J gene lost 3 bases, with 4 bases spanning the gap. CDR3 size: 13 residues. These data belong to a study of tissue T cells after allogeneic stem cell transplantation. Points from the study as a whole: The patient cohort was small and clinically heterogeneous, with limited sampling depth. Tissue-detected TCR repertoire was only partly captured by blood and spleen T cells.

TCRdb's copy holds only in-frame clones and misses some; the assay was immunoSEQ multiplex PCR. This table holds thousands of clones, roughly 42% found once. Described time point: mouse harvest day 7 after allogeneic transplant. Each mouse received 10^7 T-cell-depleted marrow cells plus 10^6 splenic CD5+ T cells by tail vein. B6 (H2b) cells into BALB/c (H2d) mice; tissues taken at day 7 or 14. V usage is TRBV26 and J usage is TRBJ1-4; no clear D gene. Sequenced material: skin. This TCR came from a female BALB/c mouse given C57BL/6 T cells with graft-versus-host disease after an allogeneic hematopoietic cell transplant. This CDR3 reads CASSLLANERLFF. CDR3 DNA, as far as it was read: TGTGCCAGCAGTCTGCTGGCCAACGAAAGATTATTT.